Here is one T cell receptor (beta chain) with its context. This specimen comes from a study of blood T cell repertoires in COVID-19. How the authors handled the data: Amplified reference gene primers provided the basis for estimating nucleated cell counts. Sequenced by immunoSEQ multiplex PCR; TCRdb stores in-frame clones only, minus some. V and J calls plus clone size are reproduced from that table; the DNA served to infer D and trimming. This table holds a few hundred thousand clones, more than 75% found once. CDR1 is GTSNPN, CDR2 SVGIG, per germline (reference sequence). Trimming left V 0 bases short and J 8 bases short, with 13 bases between. This CDR3 is built from 14 residues.

The rearrangement joins TRBV30 to TRBJ1-4; D is unresolved. The specimen was PBMCs or T cells enriched from blood (not recorded which). The sequence was obtained from a woman in her forties or fifties who had recovered from COVID-19. CDR3: CAWSVPPQAEKLFF. The CDR3 bases are TGTGCCTGGAGTGTTCCCCCCCAGGCCGAAAAACTGTTTTTT.